A single T cell receptor (beta chain) is shown here with its context. This clone was observed a handful of times. What this receptor recognizes is not known. One base away there is no much larger clone; base qualities are not given. The data were obtained in a study of cytomegalovirus exposure and HLA in healthy donors (TCRdb year 2017). As for the study more broadly: An earlier analysis of several hundred of the donors reported under 300 Gb of sequence data and roughly 120 million unique TCR beta sequences obtained from around 190 million T cells. Four or five DR-DQ haplotypes were treated as single units for association and clustering because of strong linkage in the cohort. Of the approximately 370 genotyped donors, 65% to 90% were placed in the genetic ancestry cluster associated with self-reported Caucasian donors. The study used immunosequencing to profile the T cell repertoires of 666 subjects and linked those repertoires to cytomegalovirus serostatus. The study combined high-throughput TCR immunosequencing, statistical association of individual TCRs with disease status, and machine learning to predict cytomegalovirus infection status. Among 398 genotyped donors of the cohort, an average of approximately 240,000 unique TCR beta nucleotide sequences was sequenced per donor, of which approximately 19% were non-productive. Both class I and class II loci were covered by HLA typing, at four-digit resolution. Donor age, sex, ethnicity and CMV serostatus were collected together with the repertoire data. All discovery cohort repertoires had been generated on a single sequencing platform. In a later genetic analysis, genome-wide SNP genotypes for 398 of the 666 donors were used, and that subset was treated as a discovery cohort. Approximately 330 gigabases of sequencing data and around 80 million unique TCR sequences made up an early release that covered around 640 HLA-typed donors. To study patterns of TCR occurrence, a later analysis re-analyzed previously published TCR beta repertoires from several hundred donors and added high-resolution HLA genotyping. To decide whether each TCR beta V gene segment behaved as functional or pseudogenic, an earlier analysis of over 500 of the donors relied on high-throughput TCR beta sequencing. In addition to the first cohort of approximately 670 subjects, a separate validation cohort of around 110 different subjects was used. The number of typed donors differed by locus: about 629-630 for A, B, C, DRB1 and DQB1; 500 to 550 for DQA1; about 600 for DPA1; and some 430 for DPB1. The study was designed to test whether signatures of past pathogen exposure could be identified by cataloging public T cell receptors. Rather than drawing on any new phenotypic data, the later analysis identified candidate immune exposures from TCR beta sequences and the way those sequences occurred across donors. Paper-wide results and their limitations: A further reported finding was that TCR beta sequences accurately predicted the HLA-A and HLA-B alleles for most subjects in the first cohort. Assigning TCR associations to individual alleles was difficult when HLA alleles, especially DR and DQ, strongly co-occurred. In a later analysis, the rate of TCR association differed among HLA loci, with DRB1 alleles having the most associated TCRs and HLA-C alleles having the fewest. Because HLA typing was missing for some donors at each locus, association tests included only the typed subset. In a later analysis, most CMV-associated TCR beta chains were found to appear HLA-restricted, with HLA associations seemingly driven largely by CMV exposure. The classifier was reported to diagnose cytomegalovirus status with high specificity and sensitivity in both the original and validation cohorts. A later genetic analysis reported fewer N-insertions in productive TCRs among donors in an Asian-associated ancestry cluster than the approximately 670-donor mean. Because the 87-base-pair reads could not distinguish some IMGT-functional V segments, including TRBV6-2 and TRBV6-3, those segments were excluded. This cohort had only TCR beta chains sequenced, and the lack of alpha or paired-chain data limited which features could be detected. It was suggested by the authors that the approach could potentially be generalized to other disease states and immunological phenotypes. A later genetic analysis associated a missense DCLRE1C variant with V-gene and J-gene trimming of TCR beta chains, and an independent cohort replicated the association. In a later analysis, 15,000 to 20,000 TCR beta sequences were associated with specific HLA alleles at a false discovery rate of 0.05. Roughly uniform sequencing depth across donors was assumed in presence/absence analyses, although this assumption may not hold. Fewer than 20 rarely observed V segments, including chromosome 9 orphons, were excluded from the earlier analysis of several hundred of the donors because counts were too low. Three of the identified cytomegalovirus-associated TCR beta chains were confirmed in vitro to be specific for cytomegalovirus antigens. A total of 150 or so TCR beta chains were listed by the study as associated with cytomegalovirus. While some public TCRs were present in many individuals, most TCR sequences turned up only very rarely across donors. Correlated functional status among segregating V segments might reflect linkage disequilibrium, but an unknown experimental factor could not be ruled out. A cluster of highly shared sequence variants was judged likely to be a technical artifact of the sequencing pipeline. An earlier analysis of approximately 590 of the donors showed that most TCR beta V segments appeared in productive rearrangements either about 87% or about 30% of the time, which broadly matched IMGT annotations. In a later analysis, HLA-associated TCR beta chains were found to be more clonally expanded and to have lower generation probabilities than equally common non-associated chains. According to a later analysis, parvovirus B19, influenza, CMV and Epstein-Barr virus appeared linked to several top co-occurrence clusters. For the cohort, immune exposure information was limited to CMV serostatus.

The cohort comprised 670 or so healthy bone marrow donors. At the time of sampling, all cohort members were nominally healthy, though unrecorded immune exposures were likely present. The donor tested CMV seronegative and was one of the 352 seronegative cohort members. A peripheral blood sample was provided by each donor, and peripheral blood mononuclear cells were used for TCR beta sequencing. The Qiagen DNeasy Blood Extraction Kit was used to extract genomic DNA from the blood cell samples. The library relied on the immunoSEQ multiplex PCR assay. For the multiplex PCR, a mixture combining 60 forward primers for TCR Vbeta segments and 13 reverse primers for TCR Jbeta segments was used. Amplification of the CDR3 region of rearranged TCR beta genes was performed with a multiplex PCR assay on genomic DNA. On the Illumina HiSeq System, the amplified TCR beta libraries were sequenced as 87-base-pair reads. In the source study's methods: A later analysis tallied about 77 million unique TCR beta chains across the 660 or so repertoires, and roughly 11 million of those chains were shared by two or more donors. To remove PCR and sequencing errors, raw reads were error-corrected and collapsed into unique sequences using a nearest-neighbor algorithm that merged closely related sequences. V, D and J gene segments were assigned by aligning CDR3 sequences to IMGT reference sequences. For a sequence to be retained, a match of at least six nucleotides was required to both a V gene segment and a J gene segment. A rearrangement was called productive if the CDR3 had no stop codons and remained in frame with V and J, and every other rearrangement was called non-productive. Following IMGT convention, CDR3 was defined as the stretch from the second conserved V-encoded cysteine to the conserved J-encoded phenylalanine. Sequences without an unambiguous match to a single V gene segment were excluded from the earlier analysis of about 600 of the donors. An earlier analysis of 587 of the donors called V segments functional above 56.7% productive rearrangements and segregating when the between-donor standard deviation exceeded 5%. To diagnose cytomegalovirus status from the catalog of TCR beta chain sequences, a statistical classification framework was built. V and J gene assignment, in a later analysis, came from comparing TCR nucleotide sequences with IMGT/GENE-DB human TR gene sequences. A later analysis assigned CDR3 sequences and most-parsimonious VDJ recombination scenarios with the TCRdist pipeline. In a later analysis, each TCR beta chain was defined by its CDR3 amino acid sequence together with its V-gene family, and reads without a unique V-gene family were excluded. A later analysis removed 500 to 650 highly shared, low-generation-probability nucleotide sequences to deal with suspected cross-contamination and a sequencing artifact. A later analysis calculated a clonal expansion index for each public chain from normalized within-repertoire ranks of inferred template counts. In a later analysis, generation probabilities were computed using a VDJ recombination model fitted to out-of-frame rearrangements, and the results were checked against IGoR. Hypergeometric tests were used in a later analysis to score TCR-TCR, TCR-HLA and TCR-CMV co-occurrence, with a repertoire-size bias correction applied to the TCR pairs. In a later analysis, false discovery rates were estimated by permuting HLA or CMV assignments 20 times. In a later analysis, co-occurring TCRs were grouped using DBSCAN, with TCRdist sequence similarity added in when clustering inside HLA-allele-positive subsets. Co-occurrence clustering excluded repertoires with fewer than 30,000 or more than 120,000 public chains, plus five with anomalous nucleotide sharing. As stored in TCRdb, this immuneACCESS dataset retains in-frame rearrangements with V and J assigned. A fraction of the clones does not appear; measured against another copy, unresolved V genes explain less than half of the discrepancy, and the remainder lacks a known reason. The V and J calls and clone size are taken from that table; D and trimming were inferred from the DNA. The sample table contains roughly 170,000 clones; only one count was recorded for around 80% of them. The leading ten clones occupy 0.65% to 0.95% of the sample.

Via the germline V gene (reference sequence), CDR1 is LNHDA and CDR2 SQIVND. Trimming removed 5 bases from V and 4 bases from J; the gene matches leave 7 bases unexplained. Taken from cysteine to phenylalanine, the CDR3 has 14 residues. Of all the DNA, just the CDR3 is kept, 42 bases in frame from base 1. Sequencing was performed on PBMCs. The TCR was taken from a female donor in good health and CMV-seronegative. The V and J genes are TRBV19 and TRBJ2-7; a stretch of 8 junction bases matches TRBD1. In nucleotide form, the sequence is TGTGCCAGTAGTGCATCAGGGGGCCCATACGAGCAGTACTTC. It encodes CASSASGGPYEQYF. Here the CDR3 is joined to the reference TRBV19 and TRBJ2-7 genes, and the full variable domain is: DGGITQSPKYLFRKEGQNVTLSCEQNLNHDAMYWYRQDPGQGLRLIYYSQIVNDFQKGDIAEGYSVSREKKESFPLTVTSAQKNPTAFYLCASSASGGPYEQYFGPGTRLTVT.